Reported below is one TCR beta chain. V gave up 2 bases and J gave up 1 base; unmatched junction bases: 10. The CDR3 is made up of 20 amino acids. This entry belongs to a study of response to subunit inactivated influenza vaccine. TCRdb re-analysed the RT-PCR reads in MiXCR, keeping a single row per CDR3 protein. The sample shows approximately 500,000 distinct CDR3 sequences, around a quarter of them seen only once. These records were also assigned to another study, of T cells expressing NK-cell markers. Per that study: In generating TCR beta cDNA, 5'RACE template switching with UMIs was used. According to the study, TCR beta repertoires originated from sorted CD3+CD56+NKG2C+, CD3+CD56+NKG2C- and CD3+CD56-NKG2C+ T cells. HCMV specificity of the expanded NKG2C+ T cell clones was not established.

The TCR sequence derives from a middle-aged man who received an inactivated influenza vaccine. This sequence joins TRBV12-3 or TRBV12-4 and TRBJ2-6, with 11 bases lining up with TRBD2. Sample: CD4+ T cells sorted from PBMCs, taken approximately 13 days after vaccination. The chain's CDR3 is CASSLPSTGLAVSGANVLTF. CDR3 bases: TGTGCCAGCAGTTTACCTTCTACGGGACTAGCGGTATCTGGGGCCAACGTCCTGACTTTC.